This T cell receptor (beta chain) was sequenced in a study of chemoradiotherapy in HPV16-positive cancers. The method was immunoSEQ multiplex PCR; TCRdb's version includes in-frame clones alone and lacks a portion of them. This table has 20,000 or so clones, around 86% appearing once. Repertoires were sampled repeatedly during chemoradiotherapy. The sample was blood, taken from a patient who underwent chemoradiotherapy. The sequence came from a human donor with HPV-associated anogenital cancer.

This chain's CDR3 is CASSPGLRNEQFF. CDR3 coding DNA: TGCGCCAGCAGTCCGGGACTGCGCAATGAGCAGTTCTTC. This chain connects TRBV5-1 to TRBJ2-1; tentative D call: TRBD2 (6 bases). The CDR3 loop spans 13 amino acids. Trimming left V 5 bases short and J 6 bases short, with 12 bases between. CDR1 and CDR2 (germline): SGHRS, YFSETQ.